The present T cell receptor (beta chain) was sequenced within a study of cytomegalovirus exposure and HLA in healthy donors. Between the trimmed V and J ends, which lost 5 bases and 2 bases, there was a span of 11 bases. Per germline, CDR1 SGHTA and CDR2 FQGNSA. This CDR3 spans 14 amino acids. As for this clone: What it binds is unknown.

Points from the study as a whole: Relative to equally common others, HLA-associated TCR beta chains showed greater clonal expansion in a later analysis.

Amplification used 60 Vbeta primers and 13 Jbeta primers. Libraries were prepared by immunoSEQ multiplex PCR; TCRdb keeps only in-frame clonotypes and omits some of them. The sample consists of 130,000 or so clones, 81% of them appearing once. The TCR comes from a woman in her forties in good health and CMV-seronegative. The chain joins TRBV7-2 to TRBJ2-3; tentative D call: TRBD2 (6 bases). Sequenced sample: PBMCs. The CDR3 reads CASSDWTTTDTQYF. In DNA form, the CDR3 reads TGTGCCAGCAGCGACTGGACTACCACAGATACGCAGTATTTT.